The text below deals with one TCR beta chain. The antigen remains unidentified. Germline CDR1 and CDR2: SEHNR and FQNEAQ (reference sequence). V was shortened by 2 bases and J by 5 bases, with 15 bases between the two germline ends. The length of the CDR3 is 15 residues. TCR alpha and beta CDR3 regions were amplified from RNA using iRepertoire nested multiplex PCR. Tissue mRNA or PBMC total RNA, roughly 100-400 ng, went into one-step reverse transcription and amplification. MiXCR was run by TCRdb on the multiplex PCR reads, yielding one entry per CDR3 protein. The sample lists about 380,000 distinct CDR3 sequences; less than 50% were seen once. The data were taken from a study of glioma-infiltrating T cells. Study overall: Target coverage was about 4.5- to 11-fold for roughly one million blood T cells.

Study results and limitations: Only very few CDR3 sequences appeared in both tissue and blood. Shared blood CDR3 signature motifs marked patients with low tissue-blood divergence.

This receptor was taken from a human donor with low-grade glioma or glioblastoma, undergoing nonglioma brain surgery, or in good health (not recorded which). The sample was glioma tissue, nonneoplastic brain tissue, or PBMCs (not recorded which). The chain recombines TRBV7-9 with TRBJ2-5; maybe TRBD2 (6 bases). The CDR3: CASSLWPGLQETQYF. The CDR3 DNA reads as TGTGCCAGCAGCTTATGGCCGGGACTGCAGGAGACCCAGTACTTC.